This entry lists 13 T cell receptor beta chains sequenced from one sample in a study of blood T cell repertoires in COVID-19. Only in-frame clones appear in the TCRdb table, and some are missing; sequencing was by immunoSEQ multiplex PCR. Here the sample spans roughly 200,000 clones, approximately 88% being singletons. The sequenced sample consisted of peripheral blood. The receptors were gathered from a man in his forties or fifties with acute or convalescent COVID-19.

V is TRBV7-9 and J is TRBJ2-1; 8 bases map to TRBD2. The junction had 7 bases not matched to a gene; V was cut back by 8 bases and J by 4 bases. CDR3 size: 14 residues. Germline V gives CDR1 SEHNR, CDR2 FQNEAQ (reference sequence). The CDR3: CASSGGETYNEQFF. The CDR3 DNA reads TGTGCCAGCTCCGGGGGGGAGACTTACAATGAGCAGTTCTTC.

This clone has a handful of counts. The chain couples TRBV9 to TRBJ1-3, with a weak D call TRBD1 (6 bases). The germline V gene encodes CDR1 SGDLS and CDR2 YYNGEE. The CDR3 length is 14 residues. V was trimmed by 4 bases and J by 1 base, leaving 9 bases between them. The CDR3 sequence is CASSLGTSGNTIYF. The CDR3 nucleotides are TGTGCCAGCAGCCTTGGGACATCTGGAAACACCATATATTTT.

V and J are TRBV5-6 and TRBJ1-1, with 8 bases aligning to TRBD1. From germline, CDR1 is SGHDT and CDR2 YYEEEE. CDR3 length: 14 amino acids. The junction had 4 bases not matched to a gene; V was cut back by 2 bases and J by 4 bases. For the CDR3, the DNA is TGTGCCAGCAGCTTCAGGGGGCGCGGCACTGAAGCTTTCTTT. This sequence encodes CASSFRGRGTEAFF. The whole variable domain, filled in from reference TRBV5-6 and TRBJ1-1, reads DAGVTQSPTHLIKTRGQQVTLRCSPKSGHDTVSWYQQALGQGPQFIFQYYEEEERQRGNFPDRFSGHQFPNYSSELNVNALLLGDSALYLCASSFRGRGTEAFFGQGTRLTVV.

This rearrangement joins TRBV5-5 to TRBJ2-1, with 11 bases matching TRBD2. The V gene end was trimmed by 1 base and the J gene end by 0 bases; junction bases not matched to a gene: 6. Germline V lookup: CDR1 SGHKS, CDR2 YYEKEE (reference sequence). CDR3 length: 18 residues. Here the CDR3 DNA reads TGTGCCAGCAGCTTGAGACTAGCGGGACAGAGCTCCTACAATGAGCAGTTCTTC. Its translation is CASSLRLAGQSSYNEQFF.

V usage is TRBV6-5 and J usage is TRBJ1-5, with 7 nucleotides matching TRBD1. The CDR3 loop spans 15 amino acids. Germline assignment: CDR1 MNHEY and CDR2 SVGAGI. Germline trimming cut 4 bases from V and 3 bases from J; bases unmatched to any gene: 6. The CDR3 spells CASSSTGFSNQPQHF. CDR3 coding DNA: TGTGCCAGCAGTTCGACAGGGTTTTCCAATCAGCCCCAGCATTTT.

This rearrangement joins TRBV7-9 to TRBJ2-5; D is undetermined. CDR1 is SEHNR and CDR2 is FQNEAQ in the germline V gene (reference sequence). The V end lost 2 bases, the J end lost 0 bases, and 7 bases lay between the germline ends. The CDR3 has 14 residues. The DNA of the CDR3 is TGTGCCAGCAGCTTACGACGGGACCAAGAGACCCAGTACTTC. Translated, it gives CASSLRRDQETQYF.

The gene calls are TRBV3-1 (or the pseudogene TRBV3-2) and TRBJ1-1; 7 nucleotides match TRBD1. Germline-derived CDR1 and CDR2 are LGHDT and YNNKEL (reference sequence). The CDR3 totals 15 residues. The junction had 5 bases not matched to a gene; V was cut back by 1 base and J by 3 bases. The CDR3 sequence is CASSQGKQGYTEAFF. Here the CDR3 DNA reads TGTGCCAGCAGCCAAGGAAAACAGGGGTACACTGAAGCTTTCTTT.

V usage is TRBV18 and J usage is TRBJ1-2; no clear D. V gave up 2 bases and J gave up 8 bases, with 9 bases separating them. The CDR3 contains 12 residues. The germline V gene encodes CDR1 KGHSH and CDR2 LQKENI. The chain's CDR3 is CASSPYGEGYTF. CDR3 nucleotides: TGTGCCAGCTCACCATACGGGGAGGGCTACACCTTC.

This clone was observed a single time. CDR3 protein: CASSWGRETQYF. In DNA, the CDR3 is TGTGCCAGCAGTTGGGGGCGGGAGACCCAGTACTTC. The chain employs TRBV6-5 and TRBJ2-5; D possibly corresponds to TRBD1 (6 bases). CDR3 length: 12 residues. Germline CDR1 is MNHEY and CDR2 is SVGAGI. V dropped 4 bases and J dropped 5 bases, with 8 bases sitting between them.

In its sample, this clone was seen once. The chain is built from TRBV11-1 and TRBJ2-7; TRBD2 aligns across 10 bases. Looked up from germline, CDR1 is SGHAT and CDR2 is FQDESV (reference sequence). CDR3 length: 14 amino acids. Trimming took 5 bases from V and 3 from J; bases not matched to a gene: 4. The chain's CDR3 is CASSVSGRGYEQYF. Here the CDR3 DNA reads TGTGCCAGCAGCGTGAGCGGGAGGGGCTACGAGCAGTACTTC.

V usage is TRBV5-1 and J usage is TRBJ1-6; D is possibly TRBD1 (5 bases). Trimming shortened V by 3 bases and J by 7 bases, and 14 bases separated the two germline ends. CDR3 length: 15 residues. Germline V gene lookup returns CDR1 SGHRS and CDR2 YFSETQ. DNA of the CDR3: TGCGCCAGCAGCTCGTCCAATTGGGGCAATTCACCCCTCCACTTT. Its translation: CASSSSNWGNSPLHF.

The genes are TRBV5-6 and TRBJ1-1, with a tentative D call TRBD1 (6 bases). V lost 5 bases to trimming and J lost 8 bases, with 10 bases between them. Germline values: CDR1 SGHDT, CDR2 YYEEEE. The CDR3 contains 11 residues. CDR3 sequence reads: CASRYQGEAFF. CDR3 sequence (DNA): TGTGCCAGCAGGTATCAGGGGGAAGCTTTCTTT.

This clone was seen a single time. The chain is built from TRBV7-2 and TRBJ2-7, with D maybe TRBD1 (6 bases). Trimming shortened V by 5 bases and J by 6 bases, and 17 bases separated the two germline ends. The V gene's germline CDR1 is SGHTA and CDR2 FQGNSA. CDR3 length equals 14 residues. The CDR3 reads CASSPGNSRGEQYF. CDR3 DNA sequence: TGTGCCAGCAGCCCCGGGAACAGCAGGGGCGAGCAGTACTTC.